Presented here are 21 T cell receptor beta chains from one specimen sequenced in a study of vaccination and CD4 T cells after COVID-19 (dated by TCRdb to the early 2020s). The treatment or condition label on this specimen signifies: roughly 10-day PBMC culture with coronavirus spike peptide pools or control peptides (ViraFEST assay). Receptors were amplified or captured by PCR. Sequenced on an Illumina iSeq 100. DNA from cultured CD4+ T cells underwent TCR sequencing with the Oncomine TCR Beta short-read assay at the Johns Hopkins FTIC core. TCRdb took the public reads, trimmed them with fastp at Q25, ran MiXCR for clone calling and kept in-frame beta chains. Each CDR3 protein gets just one entry, which takes the most common genes and DNA from the rows behind it. The sample table records roughly 15,000 distinct CDR3 sequences; around 52% of these occur just once. Around 15% of the sample is held by the ten biggest clonotypes.

The antigens these receptors bind are not known. The sequenced material came from CD4+ T cells from blood, cultured in vitro. The receptor set was obtained from a human donor who had recovered from COVID-19.

This chain connects TRBV30 to TRBJ2-2; 11 bases agree with TRBD2. J lost 5 bases, V lost 4 bases, and 6 bases had no gene match. Germline CDR1 GTSNPN, CDR2 SVGIG (reference sequence). The length of the CDR3 is 15 residues. CDR3 in amino acids: CAWKTSGRFTGELFF. The DNA of the CDR3 is TGTGCCTGGAAAACTAGCGGGAGATTTACCGGGGAGCTGTTTTTT.

The gene calls are TRBV6-2 or TRBV6-3 and TRBJ1-5; TRBD1 might be the D (6 bases). CDR3 length: 12 residues. V was clipped by 8 bases and J by 6 bases, with 11 bases between them. The V gene's germline CDR1 is MNHEY and CDR2 SVGEGT. The CDR3 here is CASWNRVQPQHF. The CDR3 nucleotides are TGTGCCAGCTGGAACAGGGTTCAGCCCCAGCATTTT.

For the CDR3, the DNA is TGTGCCAGCAGTTCCGAACTCAGTGATGAAGCTTTCTTT. This gives the protein CASSSELSDEAFF. The V call is TRBV27, the J call TRBJ1-1; no definite D call. CDR1 and CDR2 from the germline V gene are MNHEY and SMNVEV (reference sequence). The CDR3 consists of 13 residues. Trimming left V 4 bases short and J 7 bases short, with 13 bases between.

The genes are TRBV28 and TRBJ2-7; 9 nucleotides line up with TRBD2. The CDR3 runs 16 residues. Trimming at V came to 2 bases and at J to 6 bases, leaving 11 bases not matched to a gene. In germline, CDR1 is MDHEN, CDR2 SYDVKM. The CDR3, as DNA: TGTGCCAGCAGTTTAGGGGGTCCGGGACTAGCTTCCGAGCAGTACTTC. Amino acid sequence: CASSLGGPGLASEQYF.

The chain carries TRBV7-9 and TRBJ2-3; D is perhaps TRBD2 (6 bases). Trimming pared 3 bases from V and 2 bases from J, leaving 15 bases between. This CDR3 comprises 16 residues. The V gene's germline CDR1 is SEHNR and CDR2 FQNEAQ (reference sequence). Here the CDR3 reads CASSFPTGADTDTQYF. Written as DNA, the CDR3 is TGTGCCAGCAGCTTTCCGACGGGAGCGGACACAGATACGCAGTATTTT.

The chain combines TRBV2 with TRBJ2-5; tentative D call: TRBD1 (6 bases). The CDR3 extends over 12 amino acids. Germline V gene sequence: CDR1 SNHLY, CDR2 FYNNEI. Trimming stripped 7 bases from V and 4 bases from J, with 10 bases between. In nucleotides, the CDR3 is TGTGCCAGCAATCGGGACATAGAGACCCAGTACTTC. Its translation is CASNRDIETQYF.

The V call is TRBV29-1, the J call TRBJ1-2, with D possibly being TRBD1 (5 bases). CDR1 SQVTM and CDR2 ANQGSEA come from the germline V gene. V was trimmed by 4 bases and J by 2 bases, leaving 11 bases between them. This CDR3 contains 13 residues. The CDR3 protein is CSVGGGRNYGYTF. Written as DNA, the CDR3 is TGCAGCGTTGGGGGGGGACGAAACTATGGCTACACCTTC.

The chain is built from TRBV12-3 or TRBV12-4 and TRBJ2-1; TRBD2 aligns across 8 bases. There are 17 residues in the CDR3. J gave up 4 bases and V 0 bases, and 8 bases lay outside the gene matches. The CDR3 region is CASSLANSGKSYNEQFF. CDR3 nucleotides: TGTGCCAGCAGTTTAGCCAATAGCGGGAAGAGTTACAATGAGCAGTTCTTC.

The chain joins TRBV10-3 to TRBJ2-7, with D possibly TRBD1 on 5 matching bases. Trimming removed 10 bases at V and 4 bases at J, with 14 bases between. The CDR3 runs 12 residues. The germline V gene has CDR1 ENHRY and CDR2 SYGVKD. The CDR3 loop is CASRDPGYEQYF. The CDR3 DNA reads TGTGCCAGCAGAGACCCAGGGTACGAGCAGTACTTC.

The V and J genes are TRBV24-1 and TRBJ1-1; D perhaps matches TRBD1 (6 bases). CDR3 size: 12 residues. V shed 6 bases and J shed 3 bases, with 7 bases lying between them. Germline CDR1 is KGHDR and CDR2 is SFDVKD. The CDR3 region is CATSNRDTEAFF. The CDR3 DNA reads as TGTGCCACCAGTAACAGGGACACTGAAGCTTTCTTT.

This clonotype occurred a few times. The rearrangement joins TRBV12-3 or TRBV12-4 to TRBJ2-5; D is possibly TRBD1 (6 bases). CDR3 length: 13 amino acids. With 6 bases removed from V and 5 bases from J, the gap between germline ends came to 13 bases. CDR3 in DNA: TGTGCCAGCAGGGCTCTAGGGGGTGAGACCCAGTACTTC. This gives the protein CASRALGGETQYF.

CDR3 nucleotide sequence: TGCAGTGCTGAGAAGGGGGTCAATGAGCAGTTCTTC. Translation: CSAEKGVNEQFF. The chain combines TRBV20-1 with TRBJ2-7, with a tentative D call TRBD1 (6 bases). The DNA end is a closer match to TRBJ2-1, so the J assignment may be wrong. This CDR3 comprises 12 residues. CDR1 DFQATT and CDR2 SNEGSKA come from the germline V gene (reference sequence).

This clonotype was seen only a few times. The V gene is TRBV24-1, the J gene TRBJ1-2; D is possibly TRBD1 (5 bases). Deletions cut 2 bases from V and 4 bases from J, with 10 bases between. CDR3 length: 14 amino acids. CDR1 KGHDR and CDR2 SFDVKD come from the germline V gene. This CDR3 reads CATSDSTGAYGYTF. Here the CDR3 DNA reads TGTGCCACCAGTGATTCCACCGGGGCCTATGGCTACACCTTC.

This sequence joins TRBV20-1 and TRBJ2-5; D is possibly TRBD2 (5 bases). V was pared by 5 bases and J by 7 bases, with 17 bases between. Germline V gene sequence: CDR1 DFQATT, CDR2 SNEGSKA (reference sequence). The CDR3 is 13 residues long. The CDR3 is CSASDGELRTQYF. The DNA of the CDR3 is TGCAGTGCTTCAGACGGGGAATTGAGGACCCAGTACTTC.

The chain is built from TRBV7-2 and TRBJ2-5; TRBD1 matches at 10 bases. CDR1 is SGHTA and CDR2 is FQGNSA in the germline V gene. The length of the CDR3 is 16 residues. J gave up 2 bases and V 1 base, and 4 bases lay outside the gene matches. CDR3 bases: TGTGCCAGCAGCTTAGGGCGGACAGGGGGACAAGAGACCCAGTACTTC. Translation gives CASSLGRTGGQETQYF.

DNA of the CDR3: TGTGCCAGCTCACCATTCCCTCAAGGGAATAATTCACCCCTCCACTTT. Its translation: CASSPFPQGNNSPLHF. The rearrangement links TRBV18 to TRBJ1-6; the D is unclear. Germline CDR1 and CDR2: KGHSH and LQKENI. The V gene lost 2 bases and the J gene lost 5 bases, with 13 bases spanning the gap. The CDR3 covers 16 residues.

Here the CDR3 reads CSARDPEPGLFTF. The DNA for the CDR3 is TGCAGTGCTAGAGATCCTGAGCCAGGTCTCTTCACCTTC. This chain joins TRBV20-1 and TRBJ1-2; D gene unclear. CDR1 and CDR2 from the germline V gene are DFQATT and SNEGSKA (reference sequence). The CDR3 is 13 amino acids. V was trimmed by 0 bases and J by 13 bases, leaving 18 bases between them.

V and J are TRBV20-1 and TRBJ2-1; D could derive from TRBD1 or TRBD2 (5 bases each). CDR3 length: 13 amino acids. Germline loops: CDR1 DFQATT, CDR2 SNEGSKA (reference sequence). The CDR3 nucleotides read TGCAGCGGGACCGTTGGGTCATACAATGAGCAGTTCTTC. As protein: CSGTVGSYNEQFF.

The chain joins TRBV21-1 to TRBJ1-5. TRBV21-1 is designated a pseudogene. This CDR3 is built from 14 residues. CDR3: CASSDPGGGQPQHF. The DNA for the CDR3 is TGTGCCAGCAGCGACCCGGGGGGAGGGCAGCCCCAGCATTTT.

This chain connects TRBV3-1 to TRBJ2-1; D is unresolved. Germline CDR1 and CDR2: LGHDT and YNNKEL (reference sequence). The length of the CDR3 is 13 residues. The V gene lost 1 base and the J gene lost 8 bases, with 9 bases spanning the gap. CDR3 nucleotides: TGTGCCAGCAGCCAAGTTCCAGGCCATGAGCAGTTCTTC. Its protein product is CASSQVPGHEQFF.

This clonotype was observed a handful of times. This sequence joins TRBV27 and TRBJ2-3; a possible D gene is TRBD2 (6 bases). Germline V gene data show CDR1 as MNHEY and CDR2 as SMNVEV (reference sequence). Trimming left V 1 base short and J 0 bases short, with 11 bases between. This CDR3 is built from 16 residues. In DNA form, the CDR3 reads TGTGCCAGCAGTTTATGGCGGGGAACAAGCACAGATACGCAGTATTTT. This sequence encodes CASSLWRGTSTDTQYF.